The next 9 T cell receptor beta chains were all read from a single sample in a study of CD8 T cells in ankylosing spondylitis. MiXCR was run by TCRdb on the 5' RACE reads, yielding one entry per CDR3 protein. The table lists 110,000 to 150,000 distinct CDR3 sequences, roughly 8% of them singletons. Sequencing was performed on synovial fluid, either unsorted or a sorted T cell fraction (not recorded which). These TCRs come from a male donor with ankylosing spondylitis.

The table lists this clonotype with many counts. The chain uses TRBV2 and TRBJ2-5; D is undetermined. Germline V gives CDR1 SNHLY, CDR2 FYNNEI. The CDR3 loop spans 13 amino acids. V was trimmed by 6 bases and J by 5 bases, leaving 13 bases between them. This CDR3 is CASSTGDGETQYF. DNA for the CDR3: TGTGCCAGCAGCACCGGAGATGGCGAGACCCAGTACTTC. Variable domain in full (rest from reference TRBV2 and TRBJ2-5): EPEVTQTPSHQVTQMGQEVILRCVPISNHLYFYWYRQILGQKVEFLVSFYNNEISEKSEIFDDQFSVERPDGSNFTLKIRSTKLEDSAMYFCASSTGDGETQYFGPGTRLLVL.

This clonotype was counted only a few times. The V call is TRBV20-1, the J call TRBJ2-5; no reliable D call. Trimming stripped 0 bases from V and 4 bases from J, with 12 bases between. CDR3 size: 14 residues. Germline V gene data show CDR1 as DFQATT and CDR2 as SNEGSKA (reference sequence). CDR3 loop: CSARETEGIETQYF. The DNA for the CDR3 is TGCAGTGCTAGAGAGACGGAAGGGATAGAGACCCAGTACTTC.

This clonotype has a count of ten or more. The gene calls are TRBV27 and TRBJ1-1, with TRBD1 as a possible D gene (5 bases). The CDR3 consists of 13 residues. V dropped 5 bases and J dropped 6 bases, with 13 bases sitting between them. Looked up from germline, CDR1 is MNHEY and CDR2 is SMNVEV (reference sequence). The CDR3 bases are TGTGCCAGCAGTAATACAGGAAGCCCTGAAGCTTTCTTT. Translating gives CASSNTGSPEAFF.

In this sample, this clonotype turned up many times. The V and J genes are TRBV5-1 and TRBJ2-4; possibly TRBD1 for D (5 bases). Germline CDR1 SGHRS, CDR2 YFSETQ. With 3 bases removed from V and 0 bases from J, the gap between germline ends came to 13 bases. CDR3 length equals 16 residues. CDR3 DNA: TGCGCCAGCAGCTCTGGGGCAGGACGAGCCAAAAACATTCAGTACTTC. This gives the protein CASSSGAGRAKNIQYF.

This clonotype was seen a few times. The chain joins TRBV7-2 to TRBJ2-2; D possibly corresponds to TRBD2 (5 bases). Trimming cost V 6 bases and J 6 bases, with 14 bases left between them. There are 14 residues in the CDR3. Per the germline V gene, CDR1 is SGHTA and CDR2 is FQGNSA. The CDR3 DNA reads TGTGCCAGCAGAGAGCTAGCTGCCGCCGGGGAGCTGTTTTTT. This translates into CASRELAAAGELFF.

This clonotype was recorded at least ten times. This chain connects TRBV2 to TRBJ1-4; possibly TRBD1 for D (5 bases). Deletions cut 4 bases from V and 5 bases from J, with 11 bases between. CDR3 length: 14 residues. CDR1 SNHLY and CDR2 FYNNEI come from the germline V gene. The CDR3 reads CASSGGDGNEKLFF. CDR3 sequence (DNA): TGTGCCAGCAGTGGAGGGGACGGAAATGAAAAACTGTTTTTT.

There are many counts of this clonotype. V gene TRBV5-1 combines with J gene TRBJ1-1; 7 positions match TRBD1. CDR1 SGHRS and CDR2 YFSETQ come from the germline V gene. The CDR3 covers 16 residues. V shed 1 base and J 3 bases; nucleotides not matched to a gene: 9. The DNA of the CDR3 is TGCGCCAGCAGCTTGCTGCCAGGGGGTGGGTACACTGAAGCTTTCTTT. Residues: CASSLLPGGGYTEAFF.

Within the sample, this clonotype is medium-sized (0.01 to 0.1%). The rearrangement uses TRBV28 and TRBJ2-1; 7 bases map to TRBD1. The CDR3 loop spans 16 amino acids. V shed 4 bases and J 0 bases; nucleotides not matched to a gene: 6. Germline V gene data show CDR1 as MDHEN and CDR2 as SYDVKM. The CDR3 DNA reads TGTGCCAGCAGTTCAGGCAGACAGGGCTCCTACAATGAGCAGTTCTTC. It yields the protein CASSSGRQGSYNEQFF.

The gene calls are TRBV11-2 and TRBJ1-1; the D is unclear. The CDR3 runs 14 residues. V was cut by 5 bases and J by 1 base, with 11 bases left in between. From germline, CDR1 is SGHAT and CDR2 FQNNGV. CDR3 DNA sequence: TGTGCCAGCAGCCCCCTCCCCAGGAACACTGAAGCTTTCTTT. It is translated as CASSPLPRNTEAFF. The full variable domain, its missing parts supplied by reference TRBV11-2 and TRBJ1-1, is EAGVAQSPRYKIIEKRQSVAFWCNPISGHATLYWYQQILGQGPKLLIQFQNNGVVDDSQLPKDRFSAERLKGVDSTLKIQPAKLEDSAVYLCASSPLPRNTEAFFGQGTRLTVV.